The next 27 T cell receptor beta chains were all read from a single sample in a study of OX40 agonist ivuxolimab in advanced cancers. This table comes from immunoSEQ multiplex PCR, and its TCRdb copy is limited to in-frame clones, with some not included. This sample yields about 48,000 clones, of which more than 80% are seen a single time; approximately 1.1% belongs to the top ten. This sample comprised CD4+ or CD8+ T cells sorted from blood, obtained in a trial of the OX40 agonist ivuxolimab. The receptors come from an adult with an advanced solid tumor such as melanoma, head and neck, liver or kidney cancer.

The chain combines TRBV6-6 with TRBJ1-1, with D uncertain. Trimming removed 6 bases from V and 4 bases from J, with 12 bases in between. Germline lookup yields CDR1 MNHNY and CDR2 SVGAGI (reference sequence). The length of the CDR3 is 13 residues. CDR3 residues: CASSPPQGTEAFF. The CDR3 nucleotides read TGTGCCAGCAGCCCGCCCCAAGGCACTGAAGCTTTCTTT.

This chain links TRBV7-2 with TRBJ1-5, with 8 bases fitting TRBD1. The germline V gene has CDR1 SGHTA and CDR2 FQGNSA. Trimming at V came to 3 bases and at J to 4 bases, leaving 5 bases not matched to a gene. The CDR3 covers 15 residues. CDR3 protein: CASSLTGARNQPQHF. The CDR3 bases are TGTGCCAGCAGCTTGACAGGGGCACGGAATCAGCCCCAGCATTTT.

The chain links TRBV5-4 to TRBJ2-7; 7 nucleotides agree with TRBD1. Germline assignment: CDR1 SGHNT and CDR2 YYREEE (reference sequence). V shed 4 bases and J 4 bases; nucleotides not matched to a gene: 5. This CDR3 is 13 amino acids long. CDR3 loop: CASSATGNYEQYF. CDR3 sequence (DNA): TGTGCCAGCAGCGCGACAGGGAATTACGAGCAGTACTTC. The full variable domain, in which reference TRBV5-4 and TRBJ2-7 provide the parts outside the CDR3, is ETGVTQSPTHLIKTRGQQVTLRCSSQSGHNTVSWYQQALGQGPQFIFQYYREEENGRGNFPPRFSGLQFPNYSSELNVNALELDDSALYLCASSATGNYEQYFGPGTRLTVT.

The chain joins TRBV18 to TRBJ1-1; D gene unclear. V was shortened by 8 bases and J by 1 base, with 8 bases between the two germline ends. Germline V gives CDR1 KGHSH, CDR2 LQKENI. The CDR3 spans 12 residues. The chain's CDR3 is CASAPRNTEAFF. CDR3 DNA sequence: TGTGCCAGCGCCCCACGGAACACTGAAGCTTTCTTT.

Only one count was recorded for this clone. V usage is TRBV10-3 and J usage is TRBJ1-1; tentative D call: TRBD1 (5 bases). Trimming shortened V by 2 bases and J by 1 base, and 5 bases separated the two germline ends. The CDR3 contains 13 residues. CDR1 and CDR2 from the germline V gene are ENHRY and SYGVKD. CDR3 residues: CAISERGNTEAFF. The CDR3 coding sequence is TGTGCCATCAGTGAGAGGGGGAACACTGAAGCTTTCTTT.

The CDR3 loop is CASSLVGGMNYGYTF. The CDR3 coding sequence is TGTGCCAGCAGCTTGGTAGGAGGGATGAACTATGGCTACACCTTC. The rearrangement joins TRBV5-4 to TRBJ1-2, with no clear D. V lost 0 bases, J lost 2 bases, and 11 bases lay in between. Per the germline V gene, CDR1 is SGHNT and CDR2 is YYREEE (reference sequence). CDR3 length equals 15 residues.

As to this clone: Distinct nucleotide sequences in the sample also encode this CDR3. The chain joins TRBV7-2 to TRBJ2-1; 7 bases line up with TRBD2. The J segment lost 4 bases and the V segment lost 1 base, leaving 4 bases of the junction unmatched. The CDR3 consists of 15 residues. Germline CDR1 and CDR2: SGHTA and FQGNSA. CDR3 DNA sequence: TGTGCCAGCAGCTTAGGGGGTAGCGGGTACAATGAGCAGTTCTTC. Its protein is CASSLGGSGYNEQFF.

This clone was seen a handful of times. The chain carries TRBV5-1 and TRBJ1-2; no firm D call. This CDR3 has 16 amino acids. Trimming removed 0 bases from V and 7 bases from J, with 19 bases in between. Germline V gives CDR1 SGHRS, CDR2 YFSETQ. The CDR3, as DNA: TGCGCCAGCAGCTTGGAGACCTCATTCGGACCTTCTGGCTACACCTTC. This translates into CASSLETSFGPSGYTF.

J is TRBJ2-5 and V is TRBV7-2; 10 bases agree with TRBD1. CDR3 size: 15 residues. The junction had 6 bases not matched to a gene; V was cut back by 5 bases and J by 3 bases. Germline loops: CDR1 SGHTA, CDR2 FQGNSA. In DNA form, the CDR3 reads TGTGCCAGCAGCGCCGCCGGGACAGGGGAAGAGACCCAGTACTTC. This gives the protein CASSAAGTGEETQYF.

The chain combines TRBV11-2 with TRBJ1-2, with unresolved D. CDR3 length equals 14 residues. Germline lookup yields CDR1 SGHAT and CDR2 FQNNGV. V was trimmed by 4 bases and J by 5 bases, leaving 14 bases between them. The CDR3 reads CASSSVQTFYGYTF. CDR3 nucleotide sequence: TGTGCCAGCAGCTCGGTACAGACCTTTTATGGCTACACCTTC.

The chain joins TRBV11-3 to TRBJ2-1; D not certain. V was trimmed by 5 bases and J by 11 bases, leaving 16 bases between them. This CDR3 comprises 13 residues. Germline CDR1 and CDR2: SGHNT and YENEEA. The CDR3 sequence is CASSHMGGDKQFF. DNA for the CDR3: TGTGCCAGCAGCCACATGGGTGGCGATAAGCAGTTCTTC.

This clone was seen a single time. J is TRBJ1-1 and V is TRBV14; D gene unclear. Germline assignment: CDR1 SGHDN and CDR2 FVKESK. The CDR3 length is 14 residues. The V and J ends lost 1 base and 3 bases respectively, with 9 bases between them. The DNA for the CDR3 is TGTGCCAGCAGCCAAGGAGGGTGGTACACTGAAGCTTTCTTT. It translates to CASSQGGWYTEAFF. Using reference TRBV14 and TRBJ1-1 for the parts outside the CDR3, the full variable domain is EAGVTQFPSHSVIEKGQTVTLRCDPISGHDNLYWYRRVMGKEIKFLLHFVKESKQDESGMPNNRFLAERTGGTYSTLKVQPAELEDSGVYFCASSQGGWYTEAFFGQGTRLTVV.

The gene calls are TRBV7-9 and TRBJ1-5, with D tentatively TRBD1 (6 bases). Looked up from germline, CDR1 is SEHNR and CDR2 is FQNEAQ (reference sequence). V gave up 7 bases and J gave up 4 bases, with 14 bases separating them. CDR3 length equals 14 residues. For the CDR3, the DNA is TGTGCCAGCACCATTGGGGGGGCAAATCAGCCCCAGCATTTT. Its protein product is CASTIGGANQPQHF.

Judged by abundance, this clone is medium-sized. The chain has TRBV28 and TRBJ2-1; no clear D. The germline V and J ends were trimmed by 2 bases and 6 bases, with 17 bases remaining between them. This CDR3 region has 16 residues. CDR1 and CDR2 (germline): MDHEN, SYDVKM. CDR3 in amino acids: CASSLTPRPYTNEQFF. DNA for the CDR3: TGTGCCAGCAGTTTAACGCCCCGACCCTATACCAATGAGCAGTTCTTC.

The rearrangement links TRBV11-2 to TRBJ1-2; no definite D call. The germline CDR1 and CDR2 sequences are SGHAT and FQNNGV. The CDR3 is made up of 13 amino acids. Trimming pared 1 base from V and 7 bases from J, leaving 10 bases between. CDR3: CASSLGQSSGYTF. CDR3 bases: TGTGCCAGCAGCTTAGGACAATCATCTGGCTACACCTTC. The variable domain in full, with the rest retrieved from reference TRBV11-2 and TRBJ1-2, is EAGVAQSPRYKIIEKRQSVAFWCNPISGHATLYWYQQILGQGPKLLIQFQNNGVVDDSQLPKDRFSAERLKGVDSTLKIQPAKLEDSAVYLCASSLGQSSGYTFGSGTRLTVV.

The chain recombines TRBV4-1 with TRBJ2-5, with 13 bases that match TRBD2. Germline V gene data show CDR1 as MGHRA and CDR2 as YSYEKL. The trim removed 4 bases at V and 0 bases at J, leaving 8 bases unmatched. The CDR3 loop spans 18 amino acids. In nucleotides, the CDR3 is TGCGCCAGCAGCCTAACTCCGGGACTAGCGGGGCACCAAGAGACCCAGTACTTC. Its translation is CASSLTPGLAGHQETQYF.

The chain joins TRBV7-2 to TRBJ1-3; D gene unclear. The CDR3 runs to 15 residues. Between the trimmed V and J ends, which lost 2 bases and 0 bases, there was a span of 8 bases. Per the germline V gene, CDR1 is SGHTA and CDR2 is FQGNSA. For the CDR3, the DNA is TGTGCCAGCAGCTTATCCGGGAGCTCTGGAAACACCATATATTTT. It yields the protein CASSLSGSSGNTIYF.

The chain joins TRBV5-6 to TRBJ1-2; D unclear. The CDR3 loop spans 13 amino acids. V lost 0 bases to trimming and J lost 4 bases, with 7 bases between them. Germline CDR1 is SGHDT and CDR2 is YYEEEE. The CDR3 DNA reads as TGTGCCAGCAGCTTGGAACCTGCCTATGGCTACACCTTC. This codes for CASSLEPAYGYTF.

The rearrangement joins TRBV6-5 to TRBJ1-1, with D tentatively TRBD1 (5 bases). Germline CDR1 reads MNHEY; CDR2 reads SVGAGI. This CDR3 comprises 12 residues. V lost 6 bases and J lost 11, with 16 bases in between. CDR3 sequence (DNA): TGTGCCAGCAGCACCGGGACGGCAGAGGCTTTCTTT. Residues: CASSTGTAEAFF.

This clone was counted once. CDR3 bases: TGTGCCAGCAGCTTTACGGGTTACGAGCAGTACTTC. Amino acid sequence: CASSFTGYEQYF. V usage is TRBV5-4 and J usage is TRBJ2-7; D gene uncertain. CDR1 and CDR2 from the germline V gene are SGHNT and YYREEE (reference sequence). The CDR3 is made up of 12 amino acids. Trimming cost V 2 bases and J 4 bases, with 7 bases left between them.

This clone is a singleton in its sample. The chain has TRBV19 and TRBJ2-3, with D hard to call. Trimming stripped 6 bases from V and 2 bases from J, with 15 bases between. The germline V gene has CDR1 LNHDA and CDR2 SQIVND (reference sequence). The CDR3 consists of 15 residues. The DNA for the CDR3 is TGTGCCAGTAGCAAACTAAGGTCAACCACAGATACGCAGTATTTT. Its translation is CASSKLRSTTDTQYF.

The CDR3: CAISRNRATDTQYF. CDR3 bases: TGTGCCATCAGTAGAAACAGGGCCACAGATACGCAGTATTTT. This chain connects TRBV10-3 to TRBJ2-3, with D possibly being TRBD1 (6 bases). CDR1 ENHRY and CDR2 SYGVKD come from the germline V gene. The CDR3 has 14 amino acids. Trimming stripped 5 bases from V and 2 bases from J, with 11 bases between.

This rearrangement joins TRBV18 to TRBJ1-5; a possible D gene is TRBD1 (5 bases). V was clipped by 3 bases and J by 5 bases, with 11 bases between them. Germline CDR1 KGHSH, CDR2 LQKENI. This CDR3 contains 14 residues. The CDR3 DNA sequence: TGTGCCAGCTCACCGACAGATGTCGATCAGCCCCAGCATTTT. It codes for CASSPTDVDQPQHF.

The rearrangement links TRBV5-1 to TRBJ1-1; no firm D call. CDR1 SGHRS and CDR2 YFSETQ come from the germline V gene. With 3 bases removed from V and 4 bases from J, the gap between germline ends came to 10 bases. The CDR3 has 13 residues. The CDR3 bases are TGCGCCAGCAGCTCGGTAGTGGGCACTGAAGCTTTCTTT. The encoded protein is CASSSVVGTEAFF.

With respect to this clone: The junction shows a germline mismatch at one end, possibly a read error. The chain is built from TRBV7-2 and TRBJ2-1, with TRBD2 matching 8 bases. Germline V CDR1 and CDR2: SGHTA, FQGNSA. The CDR3 runs to 15 residues. This CDR3 reads CASSLAGNNYNEQFF. Written as DNA, the CDR3 is TGTGCCAGCAGTTTAGCGGGGAACAACTACAATGAGCAGTTCTTC.

The V and J genes are TRBV5-1 and TRBJ2-5, with D perhaps matching TRBD1 or TRBD2 (5 bases each). The V gene's germline CDR1 is SGHRS and CDR2 YFSETQ. The CDR3 consists of 14 residues. V was shortened by 2 bases and J by 4 bases, with 12 bases between the two germline ends. The CDR3 loop reads CASSLASQGETQYF. CDR3 nucleotide sequence: TGCGCCAGCAGCTTAGCTAGCCAGGGAGAGACCCAGTACTTC.

The V call is TRBV6-6, the J call TRBJ1-3; perhaps TRBD1 as D (5 bases). The V and J ends lost 4 bases and 0 bases respectively, with 10 bases between them. The CDR3 totals 15 residues. Germline assignment: CDR1 MNHNY and CDR2 SVGAGI (reference sequence). The CDR3 DNA is TGTGCCAGCAGTTTCTGGGACGACTCTGGAAACACCATATATTTT. Amino acids: CASSFWDDSGNTIYF.